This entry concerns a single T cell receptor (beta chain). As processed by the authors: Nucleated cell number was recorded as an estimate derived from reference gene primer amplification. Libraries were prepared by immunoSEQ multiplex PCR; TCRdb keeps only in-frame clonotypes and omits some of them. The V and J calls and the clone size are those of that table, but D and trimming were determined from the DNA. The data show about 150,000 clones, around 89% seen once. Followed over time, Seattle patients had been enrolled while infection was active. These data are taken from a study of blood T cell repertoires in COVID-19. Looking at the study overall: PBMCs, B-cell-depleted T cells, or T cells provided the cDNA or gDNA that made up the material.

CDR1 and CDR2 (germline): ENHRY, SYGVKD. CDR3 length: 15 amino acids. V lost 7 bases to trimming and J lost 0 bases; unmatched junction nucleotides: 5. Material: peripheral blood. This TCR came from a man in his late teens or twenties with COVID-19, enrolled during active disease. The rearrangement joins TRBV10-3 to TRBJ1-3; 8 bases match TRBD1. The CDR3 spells CAITRQGPSGNTIYF. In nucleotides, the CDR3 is TGTGCCATCACCAGACAGGGGCCCTCTGGAAACACCATATATTTT.